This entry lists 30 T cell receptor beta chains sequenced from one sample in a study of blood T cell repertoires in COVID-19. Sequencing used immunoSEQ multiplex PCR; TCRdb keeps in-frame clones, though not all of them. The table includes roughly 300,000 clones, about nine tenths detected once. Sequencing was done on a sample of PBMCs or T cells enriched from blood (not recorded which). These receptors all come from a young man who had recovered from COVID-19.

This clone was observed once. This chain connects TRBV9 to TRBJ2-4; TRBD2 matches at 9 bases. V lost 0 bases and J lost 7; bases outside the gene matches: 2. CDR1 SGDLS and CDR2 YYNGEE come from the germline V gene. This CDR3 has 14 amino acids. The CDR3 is CASSVEGLANIQYF. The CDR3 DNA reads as TGTGCCAGCAGCGTAGAAGGACTAGCGAACATTCAGTACTTC.

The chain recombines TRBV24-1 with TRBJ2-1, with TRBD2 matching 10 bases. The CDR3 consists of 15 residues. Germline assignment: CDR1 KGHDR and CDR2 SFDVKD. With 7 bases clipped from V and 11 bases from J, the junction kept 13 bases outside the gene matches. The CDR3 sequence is CATSHFTLAGSKQFF. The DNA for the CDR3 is TGTGCCACCAGCCACTTTACACTAGCGGGATCTAAGCAGTTCTTC.

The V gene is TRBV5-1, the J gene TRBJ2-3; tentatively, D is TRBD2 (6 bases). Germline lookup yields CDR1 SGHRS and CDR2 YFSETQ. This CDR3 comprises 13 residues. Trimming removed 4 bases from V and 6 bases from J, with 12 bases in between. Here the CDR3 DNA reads TGCGCCAGCAGCCAGACTAGAACCGATACGCAGTATTTT. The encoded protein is CASSQTRTDTQYF.

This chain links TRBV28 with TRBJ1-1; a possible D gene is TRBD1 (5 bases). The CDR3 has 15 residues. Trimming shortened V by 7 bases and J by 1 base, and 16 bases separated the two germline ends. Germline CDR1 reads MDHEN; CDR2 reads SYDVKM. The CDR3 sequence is CASNLGGISNTEAFF. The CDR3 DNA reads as TGTGCCAGCAACCTGGGGGGTATCTCGAACACTGAAGCTTTCTTT.

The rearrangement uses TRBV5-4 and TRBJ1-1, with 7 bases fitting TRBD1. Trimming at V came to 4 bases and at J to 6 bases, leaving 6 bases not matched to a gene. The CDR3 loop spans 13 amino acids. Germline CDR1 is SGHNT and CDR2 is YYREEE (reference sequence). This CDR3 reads CASSPTGLAEAFF. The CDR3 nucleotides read TGTGCCAGCAGCCCGACAGGGCTCGCTGAAGCTTTCTTT. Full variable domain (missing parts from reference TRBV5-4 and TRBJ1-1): ETGVTQSPTHLIKTRGQQVTLRCSSQSGHNTVSWYQQALGQGPQFIFQYYREEENGRGNFPPRFSGLQFPNYSSELNVNALELDDSALYLCASSPTGLAEAFFGQGTRLTVV.

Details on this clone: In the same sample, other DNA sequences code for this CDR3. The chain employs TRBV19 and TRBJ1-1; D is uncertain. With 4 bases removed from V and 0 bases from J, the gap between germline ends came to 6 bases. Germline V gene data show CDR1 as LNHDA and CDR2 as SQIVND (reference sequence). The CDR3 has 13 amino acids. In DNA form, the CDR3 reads TGTGCCAGTAGTAATAGCTTGAACACTGAAGCTTTCTTT. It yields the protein CASSNSLNTEAFF.

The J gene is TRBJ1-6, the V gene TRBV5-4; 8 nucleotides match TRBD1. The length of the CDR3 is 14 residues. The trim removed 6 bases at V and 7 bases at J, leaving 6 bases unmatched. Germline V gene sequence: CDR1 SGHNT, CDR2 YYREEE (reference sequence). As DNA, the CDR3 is TGTGCCAGCACCACACAGGGGGAAAATTCACCCCTCCACTTT. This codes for CASTTQGENSPLHF.

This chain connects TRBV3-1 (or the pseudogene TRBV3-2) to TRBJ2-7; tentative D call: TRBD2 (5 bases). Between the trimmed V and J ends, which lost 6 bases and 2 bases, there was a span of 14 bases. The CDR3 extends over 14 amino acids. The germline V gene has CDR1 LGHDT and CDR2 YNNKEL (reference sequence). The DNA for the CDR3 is TGTGCCAGCAGTCCTAGCACAGACCCCTACGAGCAGTACTTC. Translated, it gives CASSPSTDPYEQYF.

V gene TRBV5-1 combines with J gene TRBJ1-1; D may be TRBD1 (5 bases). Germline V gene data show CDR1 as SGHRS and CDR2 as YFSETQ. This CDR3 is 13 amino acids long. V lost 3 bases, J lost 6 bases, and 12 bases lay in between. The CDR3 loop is CASSSQGGAEAFF. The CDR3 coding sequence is TGCGCCAGCAGCTCGCAGGGTGGTGCTGAAGCTTTCTTT.

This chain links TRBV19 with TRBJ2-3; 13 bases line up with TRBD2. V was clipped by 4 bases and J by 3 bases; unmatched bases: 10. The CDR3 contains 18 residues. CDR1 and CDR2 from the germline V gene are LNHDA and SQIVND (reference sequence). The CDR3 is CASSTTSGRAVGTDTQYF. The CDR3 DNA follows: TGTGCCAGTAGTACCACTAGCGGGAGGGCCGTGGGGACAGATACGCAGTATTTT.

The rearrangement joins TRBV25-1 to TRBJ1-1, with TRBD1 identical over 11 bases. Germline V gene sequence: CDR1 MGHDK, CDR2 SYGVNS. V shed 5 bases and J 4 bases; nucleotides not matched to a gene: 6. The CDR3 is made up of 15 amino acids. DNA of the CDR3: TGTGCCAGCAGTAAGGGACAGGGGGTAATCACTGAAGCTTTCTTT. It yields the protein CASSKGQGVITEAFF.

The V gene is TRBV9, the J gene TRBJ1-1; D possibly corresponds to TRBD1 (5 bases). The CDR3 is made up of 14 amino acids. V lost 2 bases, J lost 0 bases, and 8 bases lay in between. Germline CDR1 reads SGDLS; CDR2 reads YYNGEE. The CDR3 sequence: CASSVGGMNTEAFF. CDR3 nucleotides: TGTGCCAGCAGCGTGGGGGGGATGAACACTGAAGCTTTCTTT.

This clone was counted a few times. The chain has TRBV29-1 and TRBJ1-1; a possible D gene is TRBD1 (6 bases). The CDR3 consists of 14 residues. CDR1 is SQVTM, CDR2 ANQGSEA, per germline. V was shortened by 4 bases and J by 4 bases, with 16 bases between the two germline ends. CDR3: CSVGEGGSGTEAFF. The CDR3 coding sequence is TGCAGCGTTGGGGAAGGGGGAAGTGGCACTGAAGCTTTCTTT.

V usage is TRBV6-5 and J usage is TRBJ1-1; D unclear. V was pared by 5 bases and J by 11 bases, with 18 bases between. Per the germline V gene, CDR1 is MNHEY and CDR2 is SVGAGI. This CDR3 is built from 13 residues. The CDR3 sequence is CASSRTSGWEAFF. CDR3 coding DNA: TGTGCCAGCAGTCGTACCTCCGGGTGGGAGGCTTTCTTT.

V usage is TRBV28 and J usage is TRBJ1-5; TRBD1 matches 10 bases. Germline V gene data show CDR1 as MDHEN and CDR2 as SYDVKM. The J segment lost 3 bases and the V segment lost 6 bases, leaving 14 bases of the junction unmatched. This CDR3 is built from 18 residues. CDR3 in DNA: TGTGCCAGCAGCCAGATCCGGGACAGGGGCCGCCCCAATCAGCCCCAGCATTTT. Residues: CASSQIRDRGRPNQPQHF.

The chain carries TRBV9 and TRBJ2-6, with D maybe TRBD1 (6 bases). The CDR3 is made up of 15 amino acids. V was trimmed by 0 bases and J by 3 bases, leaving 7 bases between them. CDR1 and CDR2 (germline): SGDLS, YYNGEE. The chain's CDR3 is CASSVGGRGANVLTF. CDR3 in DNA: TGTGCCAGCAGCGTAGGGGGGCGTGGGGCCAACGTCCTGACTTTC.

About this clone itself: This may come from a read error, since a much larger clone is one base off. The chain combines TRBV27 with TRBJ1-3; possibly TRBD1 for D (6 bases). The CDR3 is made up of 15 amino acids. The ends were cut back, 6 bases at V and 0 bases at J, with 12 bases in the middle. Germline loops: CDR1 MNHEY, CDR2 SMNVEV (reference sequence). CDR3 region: CASSLGASSGNTIYF. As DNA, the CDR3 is TGTGCCAGCAGCTTGGGGGCCTCCTCTGGAAACACCATATATTTT.

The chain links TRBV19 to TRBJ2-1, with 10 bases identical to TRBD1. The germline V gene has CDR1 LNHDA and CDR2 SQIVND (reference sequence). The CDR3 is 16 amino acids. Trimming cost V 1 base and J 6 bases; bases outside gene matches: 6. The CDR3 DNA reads TGTGCCAGTAGTATAGGTTCCAGGGACAGGGGCAATGAGCAGTTCTTC. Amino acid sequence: CASSIGSRDRGNEQFF.

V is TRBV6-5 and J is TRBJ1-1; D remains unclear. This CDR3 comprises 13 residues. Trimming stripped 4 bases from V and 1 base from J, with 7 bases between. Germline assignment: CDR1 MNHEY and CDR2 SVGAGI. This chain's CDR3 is CASSFGANTEAFF. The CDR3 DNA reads TGTGCCAGCAGTTTCGGTGCGAACACTGAAGCTTTCTTT.

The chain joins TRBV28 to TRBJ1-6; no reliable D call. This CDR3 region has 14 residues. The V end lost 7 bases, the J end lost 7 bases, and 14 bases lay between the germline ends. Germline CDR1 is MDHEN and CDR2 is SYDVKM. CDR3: CASIAGSKNSPLHF. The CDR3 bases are TGTGCCAGCATCGCCGGGAGTAAGAATTCACCCCTCCACTTT.

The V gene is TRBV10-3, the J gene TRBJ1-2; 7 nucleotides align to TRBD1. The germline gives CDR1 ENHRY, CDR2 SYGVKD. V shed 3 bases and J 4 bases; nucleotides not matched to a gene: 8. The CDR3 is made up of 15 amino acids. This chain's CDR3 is CAISDRAAGGYGYTF. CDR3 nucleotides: TGTGCCATCAGTGACAGGGCGGCAGGGGGCTATGGCTACACCTTC.

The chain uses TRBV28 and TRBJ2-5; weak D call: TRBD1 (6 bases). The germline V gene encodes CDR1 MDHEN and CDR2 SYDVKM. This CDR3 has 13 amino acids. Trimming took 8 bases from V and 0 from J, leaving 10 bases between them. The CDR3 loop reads CASADRDQETQYF. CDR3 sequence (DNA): TGTGCCAGCGCGGACAGAGACCAAGAGACCCAGTACTTC.

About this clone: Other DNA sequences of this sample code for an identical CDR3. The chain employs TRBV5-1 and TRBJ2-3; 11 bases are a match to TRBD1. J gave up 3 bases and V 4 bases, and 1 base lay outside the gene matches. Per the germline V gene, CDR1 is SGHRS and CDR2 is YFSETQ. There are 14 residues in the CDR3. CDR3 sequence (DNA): TGCGCCAGCAGCGGGACAGGGGGAACAGATACGCAGTATTTT. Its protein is CASSGTGGTDTQYF. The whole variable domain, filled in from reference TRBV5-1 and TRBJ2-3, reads KAGVTQTPRYLIKTRGQQVTLSCSPISGHRSVSWYQQTPGQGLQFLFEYFSETQRNKGNFPGRFSGRQFSNSRSEMNVSTLELGDSALYLCASSGTGGTDTQYFGPGTRLTVL.

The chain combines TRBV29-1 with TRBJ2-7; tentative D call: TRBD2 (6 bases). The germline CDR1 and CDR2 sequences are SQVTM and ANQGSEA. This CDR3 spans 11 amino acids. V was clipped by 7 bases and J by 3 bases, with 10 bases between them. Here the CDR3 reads CSARLGYEQYF. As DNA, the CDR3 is TGCAGCGCTCGACTAGGCTACGAGCAGTACTTC.

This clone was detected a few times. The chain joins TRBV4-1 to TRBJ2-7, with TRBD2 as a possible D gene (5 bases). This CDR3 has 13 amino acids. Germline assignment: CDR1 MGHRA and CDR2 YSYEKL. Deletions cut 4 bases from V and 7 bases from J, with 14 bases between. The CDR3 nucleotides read TGCGCCAGCAGCCTGGTGGGAGCGGATGAGCAGTACTTC. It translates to CASSLVGADEQYF.

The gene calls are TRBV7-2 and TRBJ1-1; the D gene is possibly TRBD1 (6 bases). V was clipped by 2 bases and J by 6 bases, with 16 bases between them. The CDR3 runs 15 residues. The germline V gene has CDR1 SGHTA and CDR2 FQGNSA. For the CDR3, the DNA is TGTGCCAGCAGCTTAAACAGGGCGGTTAACGCTGAAGCTTTCTTT. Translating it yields CASSLNRAVNAEAFF.

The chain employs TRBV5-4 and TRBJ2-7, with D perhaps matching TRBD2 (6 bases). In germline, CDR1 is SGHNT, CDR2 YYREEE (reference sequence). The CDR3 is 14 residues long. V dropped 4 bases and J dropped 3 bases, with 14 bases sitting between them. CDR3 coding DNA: TGTGCCAGCAGCGTAACGACGGGACTCTACGAGCAGTACTTC. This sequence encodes CASSVTTGLYEQYF.

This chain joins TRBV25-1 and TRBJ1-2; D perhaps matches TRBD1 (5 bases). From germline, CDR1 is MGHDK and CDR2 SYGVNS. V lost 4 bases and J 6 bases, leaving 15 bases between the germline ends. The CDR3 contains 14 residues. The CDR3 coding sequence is TGTGCCAGCAGTGGTAGGGGCGCGGTCGATGGCTACACCTTC. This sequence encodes CASSGRGAVDGYTF.

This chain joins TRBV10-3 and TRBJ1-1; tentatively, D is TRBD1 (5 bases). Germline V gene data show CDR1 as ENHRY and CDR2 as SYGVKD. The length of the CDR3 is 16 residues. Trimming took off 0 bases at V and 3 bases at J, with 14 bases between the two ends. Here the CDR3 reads CAISESVTGLDTEAFF. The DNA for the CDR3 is TGTGCCATCAGTGAGTCGGTGACGGGACTGGACACTGAAGCTTTCTTT.

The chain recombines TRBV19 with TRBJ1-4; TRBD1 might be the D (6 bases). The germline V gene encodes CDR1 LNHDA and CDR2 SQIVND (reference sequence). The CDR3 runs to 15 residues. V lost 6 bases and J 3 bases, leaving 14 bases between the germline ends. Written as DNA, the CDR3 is TGTGCCAGTAGCCAGGGGAGGGGACCTAATGAAAAACTGTTTTTT. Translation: CASSQGRGPNEKLFF.